This TCR beta chain appears in the sequencing data of a study of blood T cell repertoires in COVID-19. This CDR3 spans 14 amino acids. The junction had 8 bases not matched to a gene; V was cut back by 3 bases and J by 7 bases. Germline-derived CDR1 and CDR2 are SGHRS and YFSETQ. The protocol was immunoSEQ multiplex PCR, while the TCRdb copy is restricted to in-frame clones and leaves out a portion. The repertoire holds about 98,000 clones, with 70% to 80% as singletons. The receptor was derived from a man between 65 and 85 years old with acute or convalescent COVID-19. The chain carries TRBV5-1 and TRBJ1-2; 8 nucleotides agree with TRBD1. Material for sequencing was peripheral blood. CDR3 amino acids: CASSSTAGGFGYTF. Here the CDR3 DNA reads TGCGCCAGCAGCTCCACGGCAGGGGGCTTTGGCTACACCTTC.